These 4 T cell receptor beta chains share one sample of origin, sequenced in a study of shared T cell receptors in the human thymus. Method: immunoSEQ multiplex PCR; TCRdb's copy keeps in-frame clones and lacks some. The profile shows some 720,000 clones, 70% to 90% of them singletons. These same records also appear under a second study, on human thymus T cells.

The specimen was thymocytes. The receptors derive from a boy under three years old with a congenital heart defect.

The chain has TRBV11-3 and TRBJ2-1; the match to TRBD2 covers 7 bases. Germline V gene sequence: CDR1 SGHNT, CDR2 YENEEA. The V segment lost 1 base and the J segment 13 bases; nucleotides outside the gene matches: 7. CDR3 size: 13 residues. The CDR3 region is CASSLAGGSSQFF. The DNA of the CDR3 is TGTGCCAGCAGCTTAGCGGGCGGGAGTTCCCAGTTCTTC.

The chain recombines TRBV4-3 with TRBJ2-1; 10 bases map to TRBD1. CDR1 and CDR2 (germline): LGHNA, YSLEER. The CDR3 spans 18 residues. The V and J ends lost 1 base and 0 bases, in that order; junction bases with no gene match: 6. CDR3 DNA sequence: TGCGCCAGCAGCCAAGTTCGACAGGGGGCTTGCTCCTACAATGAGCAGTTCTTC. Translated: CASSQVRQGACSYNEQFF.

In its sample, this clone was seen once. The V call is TRBV10-3, the J call TRBJ1-2, with D maybe TRBD1 (6 bases). Germline V gene sequence: CDR1 ENHRY, CDR2 SYGVKD. The CDR3 runs to 12 residues. V gave up 10 bases and J gave up 8 bases, with 17 bases separating them. CDR3 region: CASAEGGNGYTF. The DNA of the CDR3 is TGTGCCAGCGCGGAAGGGGGAAACGGCTACACCTTC.

The V and J genes are TRBV11-2 and TRBJ2-7, with 15 bases aligning to TRBD2. V trimming: 4 bases; J trimming: 7 bases; junction bases outside the gene matches: 8. Germline CDR1 is SGHAT and CDR2 is FQNNGV. There are 16 residues in the CDR3. CDR3 amino acids: CASSSGTSGRSGEQYF. The CDR3 DNA follows: TGTGCCAGCAGCTCAGGGACTAGCGGGAGGTCTGGGGAGCAGTACTTC.